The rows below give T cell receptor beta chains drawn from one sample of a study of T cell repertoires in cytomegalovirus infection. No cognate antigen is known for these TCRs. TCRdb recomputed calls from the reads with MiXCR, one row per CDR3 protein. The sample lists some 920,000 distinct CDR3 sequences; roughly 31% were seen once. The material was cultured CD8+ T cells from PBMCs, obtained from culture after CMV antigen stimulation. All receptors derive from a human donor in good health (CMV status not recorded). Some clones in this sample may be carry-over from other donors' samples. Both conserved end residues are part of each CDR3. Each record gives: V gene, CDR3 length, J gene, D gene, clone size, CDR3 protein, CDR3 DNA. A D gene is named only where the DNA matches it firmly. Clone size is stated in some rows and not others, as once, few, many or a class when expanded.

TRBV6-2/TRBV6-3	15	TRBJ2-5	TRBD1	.	CASSTTDRNTETQYF	TGTGCCAGCAGTACGACGGACAGGAACACAGAGACCCAGTACTTC
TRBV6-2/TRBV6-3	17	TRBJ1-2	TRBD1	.	CASSIRTGGAINYGYTF	TGTGCCAGCAGTATCCGGACAGGGGGCGCAATTAACTATGGCTACACCTTC
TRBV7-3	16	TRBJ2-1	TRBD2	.	CASSLAGTSIYNEQFF	TGTGCCAGCAGCTTGGCTGGGACTAGCATCTACAATGAGCAGTTCTTC
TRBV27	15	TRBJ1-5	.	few	CASSFSGYWDQPQHF	TGTGCCAGCAGTTTCTCAGGGTATTGGGATCAGCCCCAGCATTTT
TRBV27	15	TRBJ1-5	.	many	CASKPGPGSNQPQHF	TGTGCCAGCAAGCCGGGCCCTGGGAGCAATCAGCCCCAGCATTTT
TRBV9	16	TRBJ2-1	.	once	CASSVRRGPLLAEQFF	TGTGCCAGCAGCGTAAGGAGGGGACCGCTTTTAGCTGAGCAGTTCTTC
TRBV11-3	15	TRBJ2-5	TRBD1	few	CASSSGDSPQETQYF	TGTGCCAGCAGCTCTGGGGACAGCCCTCAAGAGACCCAGTACTTC
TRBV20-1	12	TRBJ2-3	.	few	CSAIGRTDTQYF	TGCAGTGCTATCGGGCGCACAGATACGCAGTATTTT
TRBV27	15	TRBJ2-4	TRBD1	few	CASSLYRGAKNIQYF	TGTGCCAGCAGTTTGTACAGGGGAGCCAAAAACATTCAGTACTTC
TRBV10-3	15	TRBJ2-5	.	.	CAISESRALQETQYF	TGTGCCATCAGTGAGTCCCGAGCGCTCCAAGAGACCCAGTACTTC
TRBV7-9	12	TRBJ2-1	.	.	CASTIAAHEQFF	TGTGCCAGCACTATAGCGGCCCATGAGCAGTTCTTC
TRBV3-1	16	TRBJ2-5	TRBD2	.	CASSQGGLAGGETQYF	TGTGCCAGCAGCCAAGGAGGACTAGCGGGGGGTGAGACCCAGTACTTC
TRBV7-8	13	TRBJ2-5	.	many	CASSPGQKETQYF	TGTGCCAGCAGCCCCGGACAGAAAGAGACCCAGTACTTC
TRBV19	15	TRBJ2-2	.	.	CASSLAEFNTGELFF	TGTGCCAGTAGTCTGGCGGAATTTAACACCGGGGAGCTGTTTTTT
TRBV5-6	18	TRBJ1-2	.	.	CASSLGEGRIDGNYGYTF	TGTGCCAGCAGCCTCGGAGAGGGGAGAATAGACGGGAACTATGGCTACACCTTC
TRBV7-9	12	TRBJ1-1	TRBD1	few	CASSSSGGEAFF	TGTGCCAGCAGCTCCTCAGGGGGTGAAGCTTTCTTT
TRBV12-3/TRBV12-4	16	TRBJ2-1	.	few	CASSPQTGSSYNEQFF	TGTGCCAGCAGTCCACAGACAGGATCCTCCTACAATGAGCAGTTCTTC
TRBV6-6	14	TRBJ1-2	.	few	CASSYGASDYGYTF	TGTGCCAGCAGTTACGGGGCTTCCGACTATGGCTACACCTTC
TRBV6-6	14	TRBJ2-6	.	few	CASTEAPGANVLTF	TGTGCCAGCACGGAAGCTCCTGGGGCCAACGTCCTGACTTTC
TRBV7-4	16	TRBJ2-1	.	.	CASGLETARLDTEQFF	TGTGCCAGCGGCTTAGAAACAGCGAGGTTAGATACTGAGCAGTTCTTC
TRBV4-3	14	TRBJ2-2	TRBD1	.	CASSHTGVYGELFF	TGCGCCAGCAGCCACACAGGGGTTTACGGGGAGCTGTTTTTT
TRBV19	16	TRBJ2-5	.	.	CASTQVAYRGAETQYF	TGTGCCAGTACCCAAGTTGCATACCGAGGGGCTGAGACCCAGTACTTC
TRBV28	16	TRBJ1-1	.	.	CASSLNIAGSDTEAFF	TGTGCCAGCAGTTTAAACATAGCGGGATCGGACACTGAAGCTTTCTTT